These 32 T cell receptor beta chains were sequenced from one sample in a study of blood T cells in healthy people across ages. It was with a sample-barcoded 5' primer and a J-beta primer mix that a second PCR of roughly 7 to 12 cycles was run. From the 5' RACE reads, TCRdb called clonotypes with MiXCR, one entry per CDR3 protein. The data hold approximately 770,000 distinct CDR3 sequences, with about three fifths observed a single time. What was sequenced was blood. The receptor set was obtained from a man aged 30 to 39 in good health.

V gene TRBV9 combines with J gene TRBJ2-5; D gene ambiguous. CDR3 length: 14 residues. The V gene lost 0 bases and the J gene lost 9 bases, with 15 bases spanning the gap. Germline V gene sequence: CDR1 SGDLS, CDR2 YYNGEE. The CDR3 coding sequence is TGTGCCAGCAGCGTAGCTGAAGCAAGTGTGGCCCAGTACTTC. Its translation is CASSVAEASVAQYF.

The chain employs TRBV18 and TRBJ2-7; the D is unclear. Trimming left V 4 bases short and J 2 bases short, with 9 bases between. Germline V lookup: CDR1 KGHSH, CDR2 LQKENI. The CDR3 is made up of 13 amino acids. The CDR3 DNA follows: TGTGCCAGCTCACTCCAGGATACCTACGAGCAGTACTTC. Translated, it gives CASSLQDTYEQYF.

This clonotype was seen a few times. This rearrangement joins TRBV2 to TRBJ1-2; D may be TRBD1 (5 bases). The CDR3 has 11 residues. Germline loops: CDR1 SNHLY, CDR2 FYNNEI. V lost 7 bases and J lost 7, with 10 bases in between. This chain's CDR3 is CASNGRAGYTF. In nucleotides, the CDR3 is TGTGCCAGCAACGGCAGGGCTGGCTACACCTTC. Full variable domain (remainder filled in from reference TRBV2 and TRBJ1-2): EPEVTQTPSHQVTQMGQEVILRCVPISNHLYFYWYRQILGQKVEFLVSFYNNEISEKSEIFDDQFSVERPDGSNFTLKIRSTKLEDSAMYFCASNGRAGYTFGSGTRLTVV.

This rearrangement joins TRBV28 to TRBJ2-4, with 7 positions matching TRBD2. The germline gives CDR1 MDHEN, CDR2 SYDVKM. This CDR3 comprises 14 residues. With V trimmed by 3 bases and J by 8 bases, 7 bases remained unmatched. The CDR3 DNA sequence: TGTGCCAGCAGTTTGGCGGGAGTGTTTGACATTCAGTACTTC. Translating gives CASSLAGVFDIQYF.

The V call is TRBV29-1, the J call TRBJ2-5, with TRBD1 identical over 9 bases. Gene TRBJ2-7 matches the end of the DNA better, so the J call may be wrong. Germline CDR1 and CDR2: SQVTM and ANQGSEA. The CDR3 runs 14 residues. The CDR3 coding sequence is TGCAGCGTGGGTCGCCGGGACAGGGTTTACGAGCAGTACTTC. Encoded protein: CSVGRRDRVYEQYF.

The chain is built from TRBV2 and TRBJ2-4; 8 nucleotides match TRBD2. V trimming: 4 bases; J trimming: 8 bases; junction bases outside the gene matches: 10. The length of the CDR3 is 15 residues. The germline V gene encodes CDR1 SNHLY and CDR2 FYNNEI. CDR3 region: CASSVDGGALDIQYF. In nucleotides, the CDR3 is TGTGCCAGCAGTGTTGACGGGGGGGCCTTGGACATTCAGTACTTC.

This chain connects TRBV29-1 to TRBJ2-1, with 8 bases identical to TRBD2. The CDR3 loop spans 15 amino acids. Germline V lookup: CDR1 SQVTM, CDR2 ANQGSEA. V trimming: 5 bases; J trimming: 6 bases; junction bases outside the gene matches: 12. CDR3 protein: CSVSYPGGRGNEQFF. The DNA for the CDR3 is TGCAGCGTTTCATACCCGGGGGGGCGCGGCAATGAGCAGTTCTTC.

The genes are TRBV6-5 and TRBJ2-1, with D unresolved. This CDR3 spans 16 amino acids. The germline gives CDR1 MNHEY, CDR2 SVGAGI. With 2 bases removed from V and 9 bases from J, the gap between germline ends came to 20 bases. The CDR3 DNA is TGTGCCAGCAGTTACACAGTTTTGGGGTCAGCCAGTGAGCAGTTCTTC. This sequence encodes CASSYTVLGSASEQFF.

The chain recombines TRBV3-1 with TRBJ2-5, with D uncertain. The CDR3 has 11 amino acids. V shed 5 bases and J shed 7 bases, with 8 bases lying between them. CDR1 and CDR2 (germline): LGHDT, YNNKEL (reference sequence). The CDR3 nucleotides read TGTGCCAGCAGCTCATCAGGGACCCAGTACTTC. Translation: CASSSSGTQYF.

This clonotype was counted at least ten times. The rearrangement links TRBV20-1 to TRBJ2-7; no reliable D call. From germline, CDR1 is DFQATT and CDR2 SNEGSKA (reference sequence). Trimming stripped 1 base from V and 2 bases from J, with 12 bases between. The CDR3 extends over 14 amino acids. The CDR3 DNA follows: TGCAGTGCTAGAGGTTCGCTTTCGACCTACGAGCAGTACTTC. Translation: CSARGSLSTYEQYF.

Comment on this clonotype: The junction does not match germline at one end; this may be a read error. This rearrangement joins TRBV4-3 to TRBJ2-5, with 12 positions matching TRBD2. Germline lookup yields CDR1 LGHNA and CDR2 YSLEER. The CDR3 contains 14 residues. The CDR3: CARSPSGRDNEQYF. Here the CDR3 DNA reads TGCGCCAGGAGCCCTAGCGGGAGGGACAATGAGCAGTACTTC.

The V and J genes are TRBV12-3 or TRBV12-4 and TRBJ2-7; no reliable D call. V shed 3 bases and J shed 4 bases, with 13 bases lying between them. This CDR3 contains 14 residues. This CDR3 reads CASSLGDSEYEQYF. The CDR3, as DNA: TGTGCCAGCAGTTTGGGTGATTCAGAGTACGAGCAGTACTTC.

As to this clonotype: Given a much more abundant clone one base away, this may be a read error. V usage is TRBV7-2 and J usage is TRBJ1-2; D might be TRBD1 (5 bases). Trimming took off 5 bases at V and 8 bases at J, with 12 bases between the two ends. The germline gives CDR1 SGHTA, CDR2 FQGNSA. CDR3 length: 12 amino acids. CDR3 residues: CASSPIWGGYTF. Here the CDR3 DNA reads TGTGCCAGCAGCCCTATATGGGGGGGCTACACCTTC.

This rearrangement joins TRBV6-1 to TRBJ2-5; 10 bases are shared with TRBD2. The CDR3 spans 15 residues. Germline V gene lookup returns CDR1 MNHNS and CDR2 SASEGT. The V and J ends lost 5 bases and 5 bases, in that order; junction bases with no gene match: 8. The CDR3 here is CASSPLAGARETQYF. The CDR3 DNA reads TGTGCCAGCAGTCCCCTAGCGGGGGCCAGGGAGACCCAGTACTTC.

This clonotype was recorded many times. This chain uses TRBV28 with TRBJ2-7, with TRBD2 matching 7 bases. Germline-derived CDR1 and CDR2 are MDHEN and SYDVKM. Losses at the gene ends were 5 bases for V and 5 bases for J; bases not matched to a gene: 6. The CDR3 loop spans 13 amino acids. The CDR3 sequence is CASSVSGGNEQYF. CDR3 nucleotide sequence: TGTGCCAGCAGTGTATCCGGGGGGAACGAGCAGTACTTC.

CDR3 loop: CASSFFGGLQETQYF. For the CDR3, the DNA is TGTGCCAGCAGCTTTTTCGGGGGCCTACAAGAGACCCAGTACTTC. The rearrangement uses TRBV7-8 and TRBJ2-5; D is perhaps TRBD1 or TRBD2 (6 bases each). The CDR3 sequence is 15 residues long. CDR1 is SGHVS, CDR2 FQNEAQ, per germline. V was cut by 3 bases and J by 2 bases, with 13 bases left in between.

Only a few counts were recorded for this clonotype. The chain is built from TRBV2 and TRBJ2-3; 7 bases agree with TRBD2. CDR1 is SNHLY and CDR2 is FYNNEI in the germline V gene. This CDR3 has 15 residues. After removal of 5 bases from V and 3 bases from J, the junction contained 8 bases not matched to a gene. CDR3 sequence: CASSLQGAGTDTQYF. The CDR3 nucleotides are TGTGCCAGCAGTCTCCAGGGAGCGGGGACAGATACGCAGTATTTT.

The genes are TRBV6-5 and TRBJ2-1; 10 bases align to TRBD2. Germline V gene sequence: CDR1 MNHEY, CDR2 SVGAGI. V shed 2 bases, J shed 7 bases, and the junction held 14 bases outside the gene matches. The CDR3 consists of 18 residues. The CDR3 sequence: CASSYNLPSGGAGNEQFF. The CDR3 nucleotides read TGTGCCAGCAGTTACAATCTCCCCAGCGGGGGGGCCGGTAATGAGCAGTTCTTC.

This chain connects TRBV5-6 to TRBJ2-5; possible D gene TRBD2, 6 bases. The CDR3 extends over 15 amino acids. The germline gives CDR1 SGHDT, CDR2 YYEEEE. V lost 0 bases and J lost 11, with 20 bases in between. The CDR3 nucleotides read TGTGCCAGCAGCTTGGCCGAGGGACTCGCCGCGGAGCAGTACTTC. This gives the protein CASSLAEGLAAEQYF. The variable domain in full, completed from reference TRBV5-6 and TRBJ2-5, reads DAGVTQSPTHLIKTRGQQVTLRCSPKSGHDTVSWYQQALGQGPQFIFQYYEEEERQRGNFPDRFSGHQFPNYSSELNVNALLLGDSALYLCASSLAEGLAAEQYFGPGTRLLVL.

The chain joins TRBV14 to TRBJ2-7; 9 bases align to TRBD1. CDR1 and CDR2 from the germline V gene are SGHDN and FVKESK. The CDR3 is 15 residues long. V trimming: 1 base; J trimming: 2 bases; junction bases outside the gene matches: 3. As DNA, the CDR3 is TGTGCCAGCAGCCAAGTATACAGGGGGCCCTACGAGCAGTACTTC. Translating it yields CASSQVYRGPYEQYF. The full variable domain, with the rest looked up from reference TRBV14 and TRBJ2-7, is EAGVTQFPSHSVIEKGQTVTLRCDPISGHDNLYWYRRVMGKEIKFLLHFVKESKQDESGMPNNRFLAERTGGTYSTLKVQPAELEDSGVYFCASSQVYRGPYEQYFGPGTRLTVT.

This clonotype occurred a few times. The V and J genes are TRBV2 and TRBJ1-2; D is unclear. In germline, CDR1 is SNHLY, CDR2 FYNNEI. CDR3 length: 12 amino acids. Trimming shortened V by 7 bases and J by 8 bases, and 14 bases separated the two germline ends. CDR3 loop: CASTEGVDGYTF. CDR3 nucleotides: TGTGCCAGCACCGAGGGAGTAGACGGCTACACCTTC. Full variable domain (rest looked up from reference TRBV2 and TRBJ1-2): EPEVTQTPSHQVTQMGQEVILRCVPISNHLYFYWYRQILGQKVEFLVSFYNNEISEKSEIFDDQFSVERPDGSNFTLKIRSTKLEDSAMYFCASTEGVDGYTFGSGTRLTVV.

The chain couples TRBV6-1 to TRBJ2-1; 13 bases map to TRBD2. V shed 8 bases, J shed 8 bases, and the junction held 9 bases outside the gene matches. Germline assignment: CDR1 MNHNS and CDR2 SASEGT. CDR3 length: 15 residues. CDR3 sequence reads: CASAVLAGGRYEQFF. CDR3 DNA: TGTGCCAGCGCCGTACTAGCGGGGGGGCGGTATGAGCAGTTCTTC.

This chain links TRBV18 with TRBJ1-4; D gene unclear. Deletions cut 0 bases from V and 0 bases from J, with 5 bases between. Germline assignment: CDR1 KGHSH and CDR2 LQKENI. CDR3 length: 15 amino acids. This chain's CDR3 is CASSPPKATNEKLFF. The CDR3 nucleotides read TGTGCCAGCTCACCACCCAAGGCAACTAATGAAAAACTGTTTTTT.

The chain couples TRBV29-1 to TRBJ2-3; either TRBD1 or TRBD2 may supply D (7 bases each). CDR1 is SQVTM, CDR2 ANQGSEA, per germline. Trimming pared 2 bases from V and 3 bases from J, leaving 9 bases between. This CDR3 region has 13 residues. DNA for the CDR3: TGCAGCGTTGAACAGGGGGGGACAGATACGCAGTATTTT. Amino acid sequence: CSVEQGGTDTQYF.

The chain uses TRBV2 and TRBJ1-2, with 7 positions matching TRBD1. Germline CDR1 SNHLY, CDR2 FYNNEI. V lost 7 bases, J lost 0 bases, and 8 bases stayed unmatched. CDR3 length equals 15 residues. This chain's CDR3 is CASTGQVLPNYGYTF. CDR3 coding DNA: TGTGCCAGCACTGGACAGGTCCTTCCTAACTATGGCTACACCTTC.

This clonotype showed up just a few times. The J gene is TRBJ2-5, the V gene TRBV29-1; 11 bases agree with TRBD2. J lost 11 bases, V lost 4 bases, and 12 bases had no gene match. Germline V CDR1 and CDR2: SQVTM, ANQGSEA. This CDR3 region has 14 residues. The CDR3 nucleotides are TGCAGCGTTGTAGCGGGGGGGCCCTCCAATGAGCAGTACTTC. Translating gives CSVVAGGPSNEQYF.

This rearrangement joins TRBV5-4 to TRBJ1-4, with TRBD1 as a possible D gene (6 bases). Germline V gene data show CDR1 as SGHNT and CDR2 as YYREEE (reference sequence). The CDR3 has 15 residues. The ends were cut back, 4 bases at V and 8 bases at J, with 18 bases in the middle. The CDR3 coding sequence is TGTGCCAGCAGCCCGGGGGCGGGCCCACGGGAAAAACTGTTTTTT. Its translation is CASSPGAGPREKLFF.

V usage is TRBV7-2 and J usage is TRBJ2-7; D is undetermined. The CDR3 runs 16 residues. V was cut by 0 bases and J by 6 bases, with 18 bases left in between. In germline, CDR1 is SGHTA, CDR2 FQGNSA. The chain's CDR3 is CASSLAPGSSKREQYF. The CDR3 bases are TGTGCCAGCAGCTTAGCCCCCGGGTCTAGTAAGCGCGAGCAGTACTTC.

This chain joins TRBV5-1 and TRBJ2-1; 10 positions match TRBD2. Per the germline V gene, CDR1 is SGHRS and CDR2 is YFSETQ. This CDR3 is built from 18 residues. The V gene end was trimmed by 0 bases and the J gene end by 8 bases; junction bases not matched to a gene: 14. The DNA of the CDR3 is TGCGCCAGCAGCTTGGGAGTTAAGCGGGGGGGAATCTCGGATGAGCAGTTCTTC. Residues: CASSLGVKRGGISDEQFF.

The sample holds a few counts of this clonotype. The gene calls are TRBV20-1 and TRBJ2-7; TRBD2 matches 8 bases. Unmatched junction bases numbered 7, after V lost 0 bases and J lost 3 bases. Germline V gene data show CDR1 as DFQATT and CDR2 as SNEGSKA (reference sequence). The CDR3 is made up of 15 amino acids. CDR3 sequence (DNA): TGCAGTGCTAGAGATCTCAGAACTAGCGGCTACGAGCAGTACTTC. Amino acids: CSARDLRTSGYEQYF.

To note about this clonotype: Compared with germline, one end of the junction differs, possibly owing to a read error. The V gene is TRBV2, the J gene TRBJ1-5; TRBD1 matches at 9 bases. The CDR3 runs to 15 residues. Germline V gives CDR1 SNHLY, CDR2 FYNNEI. CDR3 nucleotide sequence: TGTACCAGCGGGCTAACAGGGGGCGCGGATCAGCCCCAGCATTTT. Its protein product is CTSGLTGGADQPQHF.

The J gene is TRBJ2-1, the V gene TRBV25-1; a weak D match, TRBD2 (6 bases). The CDR3 is 19 residues long. Germline loops: CDR1 MGHDK, CDR2 SYGVNS. Trimming shortened V by 0 bases and J by 5 bases, and 23 bases separated the two germline ends. The CDR3 reads CASSEYFDLGGRGHNEQFF. Written as DNA, the CDR3 is TGTGCCAGCAGTGAATATTTCGATTTAGGAGGGAGAGGGCACAATGAGCAGTTCTTC.